The sequence of this T cell receptor (beta chain) was determined in a study of shared clonotypes between healthy human individuals. CD4+ cells were split into CD45RA+ naive and CD45RA-negative memory subsets. General study results and limits: In a few donors, around 5% of naive CD4 clonotypes appeared in common.

Of note for this clone: What it recognizes is unknown.

Data came from immunoSEQ multiplex PCR; TCRdb stores just in-frame clones and leaves some out. The sample has approximately 1,500,000 clones; 95% to 99% are singletons. The germline V and J ends were trimmed by 7 bases and 3 bases, with 15 bases remaining between them. Germline lookup yields CDR1 SGHAT and CDR2 FQNNGV. The CDR3 covers 14 residues. Sequencing input: naive CD4+ T cells sorted from blood. Subset described: CD45RA+ positively selected. The chain joins TRBV11-2 to TRBJ2-5; a weak D match, TRBD1 (5 bases). The receptor's source is a man aged 30 to 39 in good health. The CDR3 sequence: CASNFRQREETQYF. DNA for the CDR3: TGTGCCAGCAATTTCAGACAGCGAGAAGAGACCCAGTACTTC.